The next 5 T cell receptor beta chains were all read from a single sample in a study of graft-versus-host responses after intestinal transplantation. These receptors have no known antigen. Only in-frame clones appear in the TCRdb table, and some are missing; sequencing was by immunoSEQ multiplex PCR. The data show 85,000 to 100,000 clones, 85% to 95% seen once. The sample was unstimulated CD8+ T cells sorted from spleen or lymph node cells, taken before intestinal transplant. The receptors originated from a human donor who received an intestinal transplant.

The gene calls are TRBV4-3 and TRBJ2-2; 7 bases align to TRBD1. Germline CDR1 LGHNA, CDR2 YSLEER. Trimming took 4 bases from V and 7 from J; bases not matched to a gene: 6. The length of the CDR3 is 14 residues. CDR3 loop: CASSPLQGNGELFF. CDR3 coding DNA: TGCGCCAGCAGCCCGTTACAGGGGAACGGGGAGCTGTTTTTT.

This sequence joins TRBV19 and TRBJ2-7, with TRBD1 identical over 12 bases. Germline V gene sequence: CDR1 LNHDA, CDR2 SQIVND (reference sequence). The trim removed 3 bases at V and 6 bases at J, leaving 3 bases unmatched. CDR3 size: 14 residues. CDR3 sequence (DNA): TGTGCCAGTAGTATGGGGACAGGGGGCGGCGAGCAGTACTTC. Its protein product is CASSMGTGGGEQYF.

This clone was observed once. The chain joins TRBV27 to TRBJ2-1; 8 bases are a match to TRBD1. The CDR3 spans 15 residues. Germline lookup yields CDR1 MNHEY and CDR2 SMNVEV (reference sequence). Trimming at V came to 6 bases and at J to 4 bases, leaving 8 bases not matched to a gene. The CDR3 loop is CASSQGTGTYNEQFF. The CDR3 region has the DNA TGTGCCAGCAGCCAGGGGACAGGTACTTACAATGAGCAGTTCTTC.

V usage is TRBV7-9 and J usage is TRBJ2-2; 10 positions agree with TRBD1. V shed 2 bases, J shed 8 bases, and the junction held 11 bases outside the gene matches. Germline loops: CDR1 SEHNR, CDR2 FQNEAQ (reference sequence). The CDR3 is 17 residues long. The CDR3 loop is CASSLPGTGAPVGELFF. CDR3 nucleotides: TGTGCCAGCAGCTTACCCGGGACAGGGGCCCCGGTGGGGGAGCTGTTTTTT.

The chain employs TRBV15 and TRBJ2-7, with D possibly being TRBD1 (5 bases). This CDR3 region has 14 residues. CDR1 and CDR2 from the germline V gene are LNHNV and YYDKDF (reference sequence). V lost 5 bases and J 2 bases, leaving 13 bases between the germline ends. CDR3 bases: TGTGCCACCAGCCCCGGTAGGGGCCCCTACGAGCAGTACTTC. This sequence encodes CATSPGRGPYEQYF.